This entry lists 16 T cell receptor beta chains sequenced from one sample in a study of vaccination effects on CD4 cells after COVID-19. Sequenced by immunoSEQ multiplex PCR; TCRdb stores in-frame clones only, minus some. Of some 49,000 clones in the sample, around four fifths were seen once. These receptors are not linked to any known antigen. Subsequent to a culture period of around eleven days, CD4+ T cells were isolated. The sample in question was CD4+ T cells from PBMCs cultured without peptide, obtained before COVID-19 vaccination. The receptors come from a human donor who had a prior SARS-CoV-2 infection.

The rearrangement joins TRBV19 to TRBJ2-5, with 9 bases matching TRBD2. CDR3 length: 15 amino acids. Germline V lookup: CDR1 LNHDA, CDR2 SQIVND (reference sequence). J gave up 2 bases and V 3 bases, and 4 bases lay outside the gene matches. The CDR3 region has the DNA TGTGCCAGTAGTATTAGGCTAGCGGGACAAGAGACCCAGTACTTC. It is translated as CASSIRLAGQETQYF.

The chain recombines TRBV6-5 with TRBJ1-1; D uncertain. Trimming shortened V by 2 bases and J by 8 bases, and 12 bases separated the two germline ends. This CDR3 spans 13 amino acids. Germline loops: CDR1 MNHEY, CDR2 SVGAGI. The CDR3 is CASSYEAAAEAFF. CDR3 DNA: TGTGCCAGCAGTTACGAAGCGGCAGCAGAAGCTTTCTTT.

The gene calls are TRBV2 and TRBJ2-5, with 8 bases identical to TRBD1. With V trimmed by 6 bases and J by 4 bases, 10 bases remained unmatched. Germline CDR1 SNHLY, CDR2 FYNNEI. The CDR3 has 15 amino acids. The CDR3 DNA reads as TGTGCCAGCAGCGCCGGACAGGGCCCGCGAGAGACCCAGTACTTC. Its protein is CASSAGQGPRETQYF.

The chain carries TRBV5-8 and TRBJ1-2, with unresolved D. Germline V gene sequence: CDR1 SGHTS, CDR2 YDEGEE. With 4 bases removed from V and 4 bases from J, the gap between germline ends came to 17 bases. CDR3 length: 15 residues. This CDR3 reads CASSPPGGIVYGYTF. CDR3 bases: TGTGCCAGCAGCCCGCCCGGCGGGATCGTCTATGGCTACACCTTC.

The genes are TRBV13 and TRBJ2-1, with 9 bases identical to TRBD2. The CDR3 runs 15 residues. After removal of 4 bases from V and 8 bases from J, the junction contained 9 bases not matched to a gene. The germline CDR1 and CDR2 sequences are PRHDT and FYEKMQ (reference sequence). The CDR3 coding sequence is TGTGCCAGCAGCTCCCGGCGGGGGGGGTTCGATGAGCAGTTCTTC. Its translation is CASSSRRGGFDEQFF.

V and J are TRBV7-8 and TRBJ2-7; perhaps TRBD1 as D (5 bases). Germline V gene sequence: CDR1 SGHVS, CDR2 FQNEAQ. The CDR3 has 12 residues. V lost 5 bases and J 6 bases, leaving 11 bases between the germline ends. The CDR3 loop reads CASSRPQGEQYF. In DNA form, the CDR3 reads TGTGCCAGCAGCCGCCCCCAGGGCGAGCAGTACTTC.

This clone was seen more than once but under ten times. The genes are TRBV5-4 and TRBJ2-1; 8 bases map to TRBD1. CDR3 size: 15 residues. Germline CDR1 is SGHNT and CDR2 is YYREEE (reference sequence). V lost 5 bases to trimming and J lost 9 bases; unmatched junction nucleotides: 13. CDR3 sequence: CASRVAGQGRFEQFF. Here the CDR3 DNA reads TGTGCCAGCAGAGTGGCCGGACAGGGACGTTTTGAGCAGTTCTTC.

There are a few counts of this clone. The chain couples TRBV10-3 to TRBJ1-1; D perhaps matches TRBD1 (5 bases). This CDR3 spans 14 amino acids. The V gene lost 7 bases and the J gene lost 1 base, with 13 bases spanning the gap. Germline CDR1 reads ENHRY; CDR2 reads SYGVKD. The CDR3 bases are TGTGCCATCAAGGCAGGGCCGGGGAACACTGAAGCTTTCTTT. This gives the protein CAIKAGPGNTEAFF.

This chain joins TRBV5-1 and TRBJ2-5, with 7 nucleotides matching TRBD2. Germline CDR1 reads SGHRS; CDR2 reads YFSETQ. The CDR3 length is 15 residues. The V segment lost 1 base and the J segment 0 bases; nucleotides outside the gene matches: 3. Here the CDR3 reads CASSLSGMYQETQYF. The CDR3 DNA reads as TGCGCCAGCAGCTTGAGCGGGATGTACCAAGAGACCCAGTACTTC.

The table lists this clone with a count of one. The chain links TRBV5-1 to TRBJ1-6, with D uncertain. V was trimmed by 2 bases and J by 7 bases, leaving 10 bases between them. The length of the CDR3 is 14 residues. Germline CDR1 reads SGHRS; CDR2 reads YFSETQ. CDR3 protein: CASSLPGLNSPLHF. CDR3 DNA: TGCGCCAGCAGCTTACCGGGCCTAAATTCACCCCTCCACTTT.

This clone was observed once. J is TRBJ1-2 and V is TRBV18, with no clear D. In germline, CDR1 is KGHSH, CDR2 LQKENI. Trimming removed 6 bases from V and 5 bases from J, with 13 bases in between. The CDR3 sequence is 13 residues long. CDR3 sequence: CASSPMNGYGYTF. CDR3 sequence (DNA): TGTGCCAGCTCCCCCATGAACGGTTATGGCTACACCTTC.

There are a few counts of this clone. The V and J genes are TRBV27 and TRBJ1-2; D ambiguous. CDR1 and CDR2 from the germline V gene are MNHEY and SMNVEV (reference sequence). The V end was cut by 2 bases, the J end by 5 bases, with 18 bases between. There are 16 residues in the CDR3. CDR3 sequence (DNA): TGTGCCAGCAGTTTAAGCGGGAGGGCGATCGGATATGGCTACACCTTC. It yields the protein CASSLSGRAIGYGYTF.

The chain employs TRBV5-1 and TRBJ1-6; the D is unclear. V was shortened by 0 bases and J by 7 bases, with 14 bases between the two germline ends. CDR3 length: 16 residues. Looked up from germline, CDR1 is SGHRS and CDR2 is YFSETQ. The CDR3 sequence is CASSLDEGAENSPLHF. The CDR3 DNA follows: TGCGCCAGCAGCTTGGACGAGGGAGCGGAAAATTCACCCCTCCACTTT. The variable domain in full, completed from reference TRBV5-1 and TRBJ1-6, reads KAGVTQTPRYLIKTRGQQVTLSCSPISGHRSVSWYQQTPGQGLQFLFEYFSETQRNKGNFPGRFSGRQFSNSRSEMNVSTLELGDSALYLCASSLDEGAENSPLHFGNGTRLTVT.

This clone occurred once. The chain is built from TRBV2 and TRBJ2-5, with D maybe TRBD2 (5 bases). V lost 11 bases and J lost 2, with 15 bases in between. The CDR3 is 13 residues long. CDR1 and CDR2 (germline): SNHLY, FYNNEI. The CDR3 reads CAGGPLPQETQYF. The CDR3 nucleotides read TGTGCCGGCGGGCCGCTGCCTCAAGAGACCCAGTACTTC.

This clone was detected once. V and J are TRBV10-1 and TRBJ2-1, with 10 bases fitting TRBD2. The CDR3 sequence is 14 residues long. Germline-derived CDR1 and CDR2 are WNHNN and SYGVQD (reference sequence). V gave up 6 bases and J gave up 9 bases; unmatched junction bases: 8. Here the CDR3 reads CASRSGTSVCEQFF. Here the CDR3 DNA reads TGCGCCAGCAGATCCGGGACTAGCGTTTGTGAGCAGTTCTTC.

This chain links TRBV24-1 with TRBJ2-5; the D is unclear. CDR1 is KGHDR and CDR2 is SFDVKD in the germline V gene. This CDR3 spans 15 amino acids. V was trimmed by 3 bases and J by 0 bases, leaving 10 bases between them. CDR3 coding DNA: TGTGCCACCAGTGATCCAGCCGTGAACCAAGAGACCCAGTACTTC. This gives the protein CATSDPAVNQETQYF.